Shown below are 25 T cell receptor beta chains from a single sample sequenced in a study of human T cells and chemical hapten exposure. One entry per CDR3 protein results from TCRdb running MiXCR on the RACE reads. Of around 65,000 distinct CDR3 sequences listed, around 6.3% are singletons. Time point in this sample: healthy volunteer bleed at 6 weeks. The total RNA was obtained from whole blood that was not fractionated. Material for sequencing was whole blood. These receptors were taken from a female donor in good health. Some clones in this sample may be carry-over from other donors' samples.

In its sample, this clonotype was seen a few times. V gene TRBV6-9 combines with J gene TRBJ2-2; TRBD2 matches 8 bases. The CDR3 has 18 residues. The germline CDR1 and CDR2 sequences are MNHGY and SVAAGI. V was pared by 2 bases and J by 9 bases, with 17 bases of the junction left unmatched. For the CDR3, the DNA is TGTGCCAGCAGTTATCCCCTGGGAGAGCGGGAGAAATGTTGGGAGCTGTTTTTT. This codes for CASSYPLGEREKCWELFF.

This clonotype has only a few counts. V is TRBV20-1 and J is TRBJ2-7; 12 nucleotides align to TRBD2. Trimming removed 0 bases from V and 4 bases from J; junction bases left unmatched: 10. From germline, CDR1 is DFQATT and CDR2 SNEGSKA (reference sequence). The CDR3 extends over 17 amino acids. CDR3 loop: CSARDSRPTSGGYEQYF. For the CDR3, the DNA is TGCAGTGCTAGAGATTCCCGCCCGACTAGCGGGGGATACGAGCAGTACTTC.

This chain uses TRBV12-3 or TRBV12-4 with TRBJ1-5; unclear D gene. The V end was cut by 0 bases, the J end by 1 base, with 10 bases between. This CDR3 is built from 16 residues. The CDR3: CASSLAFVSSNQPQHF. The DNA for the CDR3 is TGTGCCAGCAGTTTAGCCTTCGTTAGCAGCAATCAGCCCCAGCATTTT.

V is TRBV15 and J is TRBJ2-7, with 8 nucleotides matching TRBD1. V trimming: 0 bases; J trimming: 3 bases; junction bases outside the gene matches: 1. Germline assignment: CDR1 LNHNV and CDR2 YYDKDF (reference sequence). CDR3 length equals 14 residues. The CDR3 sequence is CATSRDTGGYEQYF. Written as DNA, the CDR3 is TGTGCCACCAGCAGAGATACAGGGGGCTACGAGCAGTACTTC. Using reference TRBV15 and TRBJ2-7 for the parts outside the CDR3, the full variable domain is DAMVIQNPRYQVTQFGKPVTLSCSQTLNHNVMYWYQQKSSQAPKLLFHYYDKDFNNEADTPDNFQSRRPNTSFCFLDIRSPGLGDTAMYLCATSRDTGGYEQYFGPGTRLTVT.

This clonotype was counted between two and nine times. CDR3 bases: TGCAGCGTTGACCTCTGGGGCCGGGAGGGAATGGGATCTAAGGAGCAGTACTTC. Its protein product is CSVDLWGREGMGSKEQYF. V is TRBV29-1 and J is TRBJ2-7, with TRBD2 matching over 8 bases. The CDR3 consists of 18 residues. Germline CDR1 and CDR2: SQVTM and ANQGSEA. With 3 bases clipped from V and 7 bases from J, the junction kept 23 bases outside the gene matches.

The chain employs TRBV7-2 and TRBJ2-3; D gene ambiguous. Germline assignment: CDR1 SGHTA and CDR2 FQGNSA. With 5 bases removed from V and 3 bases from J, the gap between germline ends came to 6 bases. CDR3 size: 12 residues. The CDR3 DNA is TGTGCCAGCAGCCTAATAACAGATACGCAGTATTTT. Amino acids: CASSLITDTQYF.

This clonotype was counted between two and nine times. The rearrangement links TRBV7-2 to TRBJ1-2, with 8 bases that match TRBD1. The CDR3 has 15 amino acids. Germline assignment: CDR1 SGHTA and CDR2 FQGNSA. V trimming: 0 bases; J trimming: 4 bases; junction bases outside the gene matches: 4. CDR3 bases: TGTGCCAGCAGCTTAGCGGACAGGGACGGCTATGGCTACACCTTC. Translation gives CASSLADRDGYGYTF.

The rearrangement links TRBV7-8 to TRBJ1-1, with 7 positions matching TRBD1. CDR1 and CDR2 (germline): SGHVS, FQNEAQ. This CDR3 comprises 15 residues. The J segment lost 7 bases and the V segment lost 4 bases, leaving 12 bases of the junction unmatched. CDR3 sequence reads: CASSYPDRAPDEAFF. DNA of the CDR3: TGTGCCAGCAGCTACCCCGACAGGGCGCCGGATGAAGCTTTCTTT.

J is TRBJ2-7 and V is TRBV11-3; tentatively, D is TRBD1 (5 bases). The CDR3 sequence is 15 residues long. V was shortened by 1 base and J by 5 bases, with 15 bases between the two germline ends. Germline V gene lookup returns CDR1 SGHNT and CDR2 YENEEA. CDR3 nucleotide sequence: TGTGCCAGCAGCTTAGCCCCCGGTGGGGCCAACGAGCAGTACTTC. Protein sequence: CASSLAPGGANEQYF.

This clonotype occurred many times. The chain links TRBV6-1 to TRBJ2-3; the match to TRBD1 covers 7 bases. The CDR3 is 15 residues long. The trim removed 6 bases at V and 2 bases at J, leaving 8 bases unmatched. Germline V gene sequence: CDR1 MNHNS, CDR2 SASEGT. In nucleotides, the CDR3 is TGTGCCAGCAGAGGCACAGGGGTAGACACAGATACGCAGTATTTT. Amino acids: CASRGTGVDTDTQYF.

This clonotype was seen ten or more times. This chain links TRBV5-1 with TRBJ2-5; 8 bases are a match to TRBD2. This CDR3 region has 15 residues. V was clipped by 0 bases and J by 2 bases; unmatched bases: 3. Germline-derived CDR1 and CDR2 are SGHRS and YFSETQ. The CDR3 loop is CASSLAASGQETQYF. The CDR3 coding sequence is TGCGCCAGCAGCTTGGCGGCTAGCGGGCAAGAGACCCAGTACTTC.

This clonotype was recorded many times. The chain combines TRBV5-1 with TRBJ2-3, with TRBD1 as a possible D gene (6 bases). This CDR3 is built from 13 residues. The germline V and J ends were trimmed by 3 bases and 6 bases, with 11 bases remaining between them. Per germline, CDR1 SGHRS and CDR2 YFSETQ. The CDR3 DNA is TGCGCCAGCAGCTGGGGGACAATGGATACGCAGTATTTT. It is translated as CASSWGTMDTQYF.

This clonotype has only a few counts. This chain connects TRBV27 to TRBJ2-1; 9 nucleotides align to TRBD2. V lost 3 bases, J lost 7 bases, and 7 bases stayed unmatched. The CDR3 is 15 residues long. The germline V gene has CDR1 MNHEY and CDR2 SMNVEV (reference sequence). CDR3 residues: CASSFIAGVLNEQFF. CDR3 DNA sequence: TGTGCCAGCAGTTTCATAGCGGGAGTCTTAAATGAGCAGTTCTTC.

This clonotype turned up a few times. The chain employs TRBV28 and TRBJ1-1; D not resolved. The germline V gene encodes CDR1 MDHEN and CDR2 SYDVKM. This CDR3 spans 12 amino acids. The ends were cut back, 5 bases at V and 10 bases at J, with 14 bases in the middle. CDR3 amino acids: CASSPVQFGAFF. CDR3 coding DNA: TGTGCCAGCAGTCCAGTGCAGTTCGGAGCTTTCTTT.

This clonotype was found many times. The chain combines TRBV20-1 with TRBJ1-1; the D is unclear. The CDR3 runs to 13 residues. V dropped 3 bases and J dropped 3 bases, with 11 bases sitting between them. Germline CDR1 and CDR2: DFQATT and SNEGSKA (reference sequence). The CDR3 region has the DNA TGCAGTGCTAGTTACAGTACGGACACTGAAGCTTTCTTT. Protein sequence: CSASYSTDTEAFF.

This rearrangement joins TRBV12-3 or TRBV12-4 to TRBJ1-4; D call uncertain. Between the trimmed V and J ends, which lost 2 bases and 11 bases, there was a span of 9 bases. CDR3 length: 12 residues. The chain's CDR3 is CASSLTPQKLFF. The CDR3 DNA is TGTGCCAGCAGTTTAACGCCGCAGAAACTGTTTTTT.

This clonotype was counted between two and nine times. The chain links TRBV6-2 or TRBV6-3 to TRBJ2-7; D is undetermined. The CDR3 covers 13 residues. The V gene lost 0 bases and the J gene lost 3 bases, with 6 bases spanning the gap. The germline V gene encodes CDR1 MNHEY and CDR2 SVGEGT. CDR3 in amino acids: CASSYSKDYEQYF. CDR3 DNA sequence: TGTGCCAGCAGTTACTCGAAAGACTACGAGCAGTACTTC.

This clonotype was recorded many times. The rearrangement links TRBV20-1 to TRBJ2-7, with 8 nucleotides matching TRBD2. Germline CDR1 is DFQATT and CDR2 is SNEGSKA (reference sequence). The V segment lost 0 bases and the J segment 3 bases; nucleotides outside the gene matches: 4. This CDR3 has 14 residues. The CDR3, as DNA: TGCAGTGCTAGAGAAAGCGGGAGCGGCTACGAGCAGTACTTC. Translation: CSARESGSGYEQYF.

Many counts were recorded for this clonotype. The rearrangement uses TRBV20-1 and TRBJ2-7; D is unresolved. The CDR3 spans 12 residues. Per the germline V gene, CDR1 is DFQATT and CDR2 is SNEGSKA (reference sequence). V lost 2 bases and J lost 0, with 5 bases in between. The CDR3 sequence: CSARSYSYEQYF. Written as DNA, the CDR3 is TGCAGTGCTAGAAGCTACTCCTACGAGCAGTACTTC.

The table lists this clonotype with many counts. The rearrangement joins TRBV4-2 to TRBJ2-1, with TRBD1 as a possible D gene (6 bases). The CDR3 is 16 residues long. The V end was cut by 3 bases, the J end by 0 bases, with 12 bases between. Germline-derived CDR1 and CDR2 are LGHNA and YNFKEQ. The CDR3 DNA is TGTGCCAGCAGCCAGACGACAGGAGACTCCTACAATGAGCAGTTCTTC. Translating it yields CASSQTTGDSYNEQFF.

This clonotype was seen many times. The rearrangement uses TRBV9 and TRBJ2-7; D is uncertain. Germline lookup yields CDR1 SGDLS and CDR2 YYNGEE. The CDR3 has 14 residues. Deletions cut 2 bases from V and 0 bases from J, with 9 bases between. The CDR3 nucleotides read TGTGCCAGCAGCGTTGGGATGGACTCCTACGAGCAGTACTTC. Its translation is CASSVGMDSYEQYF.

The table lists this clonotype with many counts. CDR3 in amino acids: CSAEGGDEQYF. CDR3 in DNA: TGCAGTGCCGAGGGAGGGGACGAGCAGTACTTC. The rearrangement joins TRBV20-1 to TRBJ2-7, with 7 bases fitting TRBD2. CDR1 and CDR2 from the germline V gene are DFQATT and SNEGSKA (reference sequence). The ends lost 6 bases at V and 5 bases at J; junction bases unmatched: 4. The CDR3 consists of 11 residues.

This clonotype was seen more than once but under ten times. This sequence joins TRBV13 and TRBJ2-4, with TRBD2 as a possible D gene (6 bases). Trimming took off 5 bases at V and 9 bases at J, with 14 bases between the two ends. The CDR3 is 13 residues long. Germline assignment: CDR1 PRHDT and CDR2 FYEKMQ (reference sequence). In nucleotides, the CDR3 is TGTGCCAGCAGCGGTTACATGCGGGGCATTCAGTACTTC. Amino acid sequence: CASSGYMRGIQYF.

The chain carries TRBV20-1 and TRBJ2-7; D is perhaps TRBD2 (6 bases). Per germline, CDR1 DFQATT and CDR2 SNEGSKA (reference sequence). Trimming took off 4 bases at V and 3 bases at J, with 13 bases between the two ends. CDR3 length: 13 amino acids. The CDR3 loop is CSATPSGSYEQYF. The CDR3 DNA sequence: TGCAGTGCTACCCCCTCCGGGAGCTACGAGCAGTACTTC.

This clonotype was seen only a few times. The chain has TRBV7-2 and TRBJ2-1; 11 positions match TRBD2. V shed 3 bases, J shed 5 bases, and the junction held 3 bases outside the gene matches. Germline CDR1 SGHTA, CDR2 FQGNSA. The CDR3 loop spans 15 amino acids. The CDR3 DNA sequence: TGTGCCAGCAGCTTCATTAGCGGGAGGGACAATGAGCAGTTCTTC. This sequence encodes CASSFISGRDNEQFF.